Detailed here is one T cell receptor (beta chain). Its antigen is unidentified. Sequencing was performed with immunoSEQ multiplex PCR; in TCRdb, only in-frame clones are kept and a portion is missing. In the table there are approximately 82,000 clones, around four fifths of which are singletons. These data come from a study of OX40 agonist ivuxolimab in advanced cancers. Regarding the study as a whole: Expanded clones tended on average to be more numerous among CD8+ T cells than CD4+.

CDR1 is MNHNS, CDR2 SASEGT, per germline. The CDR3 is 13 residues long. The V gene lost 5 bases and the J gene lost 6 bases, with 11 bases spanning the gap. The V call is TRBV6-1, the J call TRBJ2-1, with D perhaps matching TRBD1 (5 bases). The source of this sequence is an adult with an advanced solid tumor such as melanoma, head and neck, liver or kidney cancer. The specimen comprised CD4+ or CD8+ T cells sorted from blood, sampled in a trial of the OX40 agonist ivuxolimab. For the CDR3, the DNA is TGTGCCAGCAGTATGTCTCAGGGCAATGAGCAGTTCTTC. It translates to CASSMSQGNEQFF.